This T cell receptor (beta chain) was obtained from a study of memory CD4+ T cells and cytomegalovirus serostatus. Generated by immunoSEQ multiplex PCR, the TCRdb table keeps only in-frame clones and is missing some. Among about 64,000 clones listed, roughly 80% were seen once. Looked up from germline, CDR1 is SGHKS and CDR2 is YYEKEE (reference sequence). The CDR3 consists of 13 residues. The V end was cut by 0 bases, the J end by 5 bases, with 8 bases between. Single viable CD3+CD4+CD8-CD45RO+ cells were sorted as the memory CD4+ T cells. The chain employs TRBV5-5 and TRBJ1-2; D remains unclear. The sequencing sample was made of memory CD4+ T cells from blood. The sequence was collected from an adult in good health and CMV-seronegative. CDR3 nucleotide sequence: TGTGCCAGCAGCTTGGCTGGGGATTATGGCTACACCTTC. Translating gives CASSLAGDYGYTF.